This is a list of T cell receptor beta chains from one sample in a study of T cell responses to AZD1222 COVID-19 vaccine. Profiling relied on immunoSEQ multiplex PCR, and the TCRdb table lists in-frame clones only, not all of them. The table has 150,000 to 200,000 clones, about 91% seen once. Sequencing used peripheral blood, obtained 28 days after the second AZD1222 dose. Receptor source: an adult who received the AZD1222 COVID-19 vaccine. CDR3s include the opening cysteine and the closing phenylalanine or tryptophan. D genes are given only for firm matches. Expanded clones are given a class, and other clones once, few, many or no size at all.

j_call: TRBJ2-3
clone_size: NA
v_call: TRBV7-9
cdr3_length: 12
d_call: NA
cdr3_aa: CASSLVDDTQYF
cdr3_nt: TGTGCCAGCAGCTTGGTCGACGATACGCAGTATTTT

j_call: TRBJ1-5
clone_size: NA
v_call: TRBV19
cdr3_length: 14
d_call: NA
cdr3_aa: CASSIRRSNQPQHF
cdr3_nt: TGTGCCAGTAGTATTCGCCGCAGCAATCAGCCCCAGCATTTT

j_call: TRBJ2-7
clone_size: NA
v_call: TRBV5-1
cdr3_length: 14
d_call: TRBD1
cdr3_aa: CASRQGLGVGEQYF
cdr3_nt: TGCGCCAGCCGACAGGGCCTAGGGGTCGGCGAGCAGTACTTC

j_call: TRBJ2-5
clone_size: NA
v_call: TRBV18
cdr3_length: 14
d_call: NA
cdr3_aa: CASSPTEGFETQYF
cdr3_nt: TGTGCCAGCTCACCGACAGAGGGGTTCGAGACCCAGTACTTC

j_call: TRBJ1-5
clone_size: NA
v_call: TRBV30
cdr3_length: 14
d_call: NA
cdr3_aa: CAWSDLNSNQPQHF
cdr3_nt: TGTGCCTGGAGTGACCTAAATAGCAATCAGCCCCAGCATTTT

j_call: TRBJ2-3
clone_size: once
v_call: TRBV5-1
cdr3_length: 13
d_call: NA
cdr3_aa: CASSPEVTDTQYF
cdr3_nt: TGCGCCAGCAGCCCCGAGGTAACAGATACGCAGTATTTT

j_call: TRBJ2-7
clone_size: NA
v_call: TRBV27
cdr3_length: 15
d_call: NA
cdr3_aa: CASSLRPGRSYEQYF
cdr3_nt: TGTGCCAGCAGTTTGCGGCCAGGGAGATCCTACGAGCAGTACTTC

j_call: TRBJ1-2
clone_size: NA
v_call: TRBV11-2
cdr3_length: 13
d_call: TRBD1
cdr3_aa: CASSFDRGRGYTF
cdr3_nt: TGTGCCAGCAGCTTTGACAGGGGTCGCGGCTACACCTTC

j_call: TRBJ2-7
clone_size: NA
v_call: TRBV28
cdr3_length: 13
d_call: NA
cdr3_aa: CASSPSAPYEQYF
cdr3_nt: TGTGCCAGCAGTCCCTCCGCCCCCTACGAGCAGTACTTC

j_call: TRBJ1-1
clone_size: NA
v_call: TRBV3-1/TRBV3-2
cdr3_length: 15
d_call: NA
cdr3_aa: CASSRRAMADTEAFF
cdr3_nt: TGTGCCAGCAGCCGACGGGCCATGGCGGACACTGAAGCTTTCTTT

j_call: TRBJ2-5
clone_size: NA
v_call: TRBV11-2
cdr3_length: 14
d_call: NA
cdr3_aa: CASSLQLSQETQYF
cdr3_nt: TGTGCCAGCAGCTTACAGTTAAGTCAAGAGACCCAGTACTTC

j_call: TRBJ1-1
clone_size: NA
v_call: TRBV5-1
cdr3_length: 13
d_call: NA
cdr3_aa: CASSPNMRSEAFF
cdr3_nt: TGCGCCAGCAGCCCGAATATGAGGTCTGAAGCTTTCTTT

j_call: TRBJ1-5
clone_size: NA
v_call: TRBV3-1/TRBV3-2
cdr3_length: 17
d_call: NA
cdr3_aa: CASSQGVGTVVNQPQHF
cdr3_nt: TGTGCCAGCAGCCAAGGAGTCGGGACTGTAGTCAATCAGCCCCAGCATTTT

j_call: TRBJ1-1
clone_size: NA
v_call: TRBV29-1
cdr3_length: 15
d_call: NA
cdr3_aa: CSVRFWEGMNTEAFF
cdr3_nt: TGCAGCGTTCGGTTCTGGGAGGGAATGAACACTGAAGCTTTCTTT

j_call: TRBJ2-6
clone_size: NA
v_call: TRBV27
cdr3_length: 14
d_call: NA
cdr3_aa: CASSLGGRANVLTF
cdr3_nt: TGTGCCAGCAGTTTAGGGGGGAGGGCCAACGTCCTGACTTTC

j_call: TRBJ2-2
clone_size: NA
v_call: TRBV9
cdr3_length: 17
d_call: NA
cdr3_aa: CASSPFFGNPMTGELFF
cdr3_nt: TGTGCCAGCAGCCCATTTTTTGGGAACCCCATGACCGGGGAGCTGTTTTTT

j_call: TRBJ2-5
clone_size: NA
v_call: TRBV15
cdr3_length: 14
d_call: NA
cdr3_aa: CATMRQGPQETQYF
cdr3_nt: TGTGCCACCATGAGGCAAGGTCCCCAAGAGACCCAGTACTTC

j_call: TRBJ2-5
clone_size: NA
v_call: TRBV5-1
cdr3_length: 12
d_call: NA
cdr3_aa: CASARTEETQYF
cdr3_nt: TGCGCCAGCGCCCGGACAGAAGAGACCCAGTACTTC

j_call: TRBJ2-3
clone_size: NA
v_call: TRBV5-4
cdr3_length: 15
d_call: NA
cdr3_aa: CASSLGWGSTDTQYF
cdr3_nt: TGTGCCAGCAGCTTGGGCTGGGGAAGCACAGATACGCAGTATTTT

j_call: TRBJ1-6
clone_size: NA
v_call: TRBV11-2
cdr3_length: 15
d_call: NA
cdr3_aa: CASSLDRTVYSPLHF
cdr3_nt: TGTGCCAGCAGCTTAGATAGAACAGTCTATTCACCCCTCCACTTT

j_call: TRBJ2-2
clone_size: NA
v_call: TRBV30
cdr3_length: 14
d_call: NA
cdr3_aa: CAWSVTGLTGELFF
cdr3_nt: TGTGCCTGGAGTGTTACGGGACTCACCGGGGAGCTGTTTTTT

j_call: TRBJ1-2
clone_size: NA
v_call: TRBV6-5
cdr3_length: 14
d_call: TRBD1
cdr3_aa: CASNQQGTNYGYTF
cdr3_nt: TGTGCCAGCAACCAACAGGGGACAAACTATGGCTACACCTTC

j_call: TRBJ1-1
clone_size: NA
v_call: TRBV6-5
cdr3_length: 12
d_call: NA
cdr3_aa: CASSLDSTEAFF
cdr3_nt: TGTGCCAGCAGTCTCGACAGTACTGAAGCTTTCTTT

j_call: TRBJ1-6
clone_size: once
v_call: TRBV7-2
cdr3_length: 15
d_call: NA
cdr3_aa: CASSLVGGYNSPLHF
cdr3_nt: TGTGCCAGCAGCCTTGTCGGAGGTTATAATTCACCCCTCCACTTT

j_call: TRBJ2-1
clone_size: NA
v_call: TRBV5-1
cdr3_length: 13
d_call: NA
cdr3_aa: CASNLDTNNEQFF
cdr3_nt: TGCGCCAGCAACCTGGACACCAACAATGAGCAGTTCTTC

j_call: TRBJ1-3
clone_size: once
v_call: TRBV12-2
cdr3_length: 15
d_call: NA
cdr3_aa: CASRSRSRHRNAIYF
cdr3_nt: TGTGCAAGTCGCTCCAGGTCCCGTCACCGAAACGCCATATATTTT

j_call: TRBJ1-2
clone_size: NA
v_call: TRBV13
cdr3_length: 12
d_call: NA
cdr3_aa: CASSLQGGIYTF
cdr3_nt: TGTGCCAGCAGCCTTCAGGGCGGAATTTACACCTTC

j_call: TRBJ2-7
clone_size: NA
v_call: TRBV4-1
cdr3_length: 15
d_call: TRBD2
cdr3_aa: CASSQDTRGGYEQYF
cdr3_nt: TGCGCCAGCAGCCAAGATACGCGGGGGGGCTACGAGCAGTACTTC

j_call: TRBJ1-2
clone_size: NA
v_call: TRBV3-1/TRBV3-2
cdr3_length: 16
d_call: TRBD1
cdr3_aa: CASSQGRQGARYGYTF
cdr3_nt: TGTGCCAGCAGCCAAGGTCGACAGGGGGCGAGATATGGCTACACCTTC

j_call: TRBJ1-5
clone_size: NA
v_call: TRBV3-1/TRBV3-2
cdr3_length: 14
d_call: NA
cdr3_aa: CASSQRGSNQPQHF
cdr3_nt: TGTGCCAGCAGCCAGCGAGGTAGCAATCAGCCCCAGCATTTT

j_call: TRBJ2-2
clone_size: few
v_call: TRBV7-2
cdr3_length: 14
d_call: NA
cdr3_aa: CASSLMGGPGELFF
cdr3_nt: TGTGCCAGCAGCTTAATGGGGGGCCCCGGGGAGCTGTTTTTT

j_call: TRBJ1-2
clone_size: NA
v_call: TRBV7-6
cdr3_length: 14
d_call: NA
cdr3_aa: CASSSGTRAYGYTF
cdr3_nt: TGTGCCAGCAGCTCAGGGACGAGGGCTTATGGCTACACCTTC

j_call: TRBJ2-1
clone_size: NA
v_call: TRBV14
cdr3_length: 19
d_call: TRBD1
cdr3_aa: CASSRAGQGYQNSYNEQFF
cdr3_nt: TGTGCCAGCAGCCGAGCGGGACAGGGGTATCAGAACTCCTACAATGAGCAGTTCTTC

j_call: TRBJ1-2
clone_size: NA
v_call: TRBV3-1/TRBV3-2
cdr3_length: 12
d_call: NA
cdr3_aa: CASSQDLGGYTF
cdr3_nt: TGTGCCAGCAGCCAAGATTTAGGCGGCTACACCTTC

j_call: TRBJ2-2
clone_size: NA
v_call: TRBV11-3
cdr3_length: 13
d_call: NA
cdr3_aa: CASSQTWGGELFF
cdr3_nt: TGTGCCAGCAGCCAAACCTGGGGCGGGGAGCTGTTTTTT

j_call: TRBJ1-1
clone_size: NA
v_call: TRBV7-8
cdr3_length: 15
d_call: NA
cdr3_aa: CASSLGQSGAREAFF
cdr3_nt: TGTGCCAGCAGCCTAGGCCAATCGGGGGCGCGTGAAGCTTTCTTT

j_call: TRBJ1-2
clone_size: NA
v_call: TRBV27
cdr3_length: 13
d_call: NA
cdr3_aa: CASSSTGGYGYTF
cdr3_nt: TGTGCCAGCAGTTCGACAGGCGGCTATGGCTACACCTTC

j_call: TRBJ2-5
clone_size: NA
v_call: TRBV7-3
cdr3_length: 17
d_call: NA
cdr3_aa: CASSSEILGGPRETQYF
cdr3_nt: TGTGCCAGCAGCTCCGAAATCTTGGGGGGGCCTCGAGAGACCCAGTACTTC

j_call: TRBJ1-2
clone_size: NA
v_call: TRBV6-5
cdr3_length: 15
d_call: TRBD1
cdr3_aa: CASSHGQGAKYGYTF
cdr3_nt: TGTGCCAGCAGCCATGGACAGGGGGCAAAGTATGGCTACACCTTC

j_call: TRBJ1-4
clone_size: NA
v_call: TRBV4-1
cdr3_length: 17
d_call: TRBD1
cdr3_aa: CASSQRTGGRANEKLFF
cdr3_nt: TGCGCCAGCAGCCAGAGGACAGGGGGAAGAGCTAATGAAAAACTGTTTTTT

j_call: TRBJ2-2
clone_size: NA
v_call: TRBV3-1/TRBV3-2
cdr3_length: 14
d_call: TRBD2
cdr3_aa: CASSQTSGAGELFF
cdr3_nt: TGTGCCAGCAGCCAAACTAGCGGGGCCGGGGAGCTGTTTTTT

j_call: TRBJ2-1
clone_size: NA
v_call: TRBV4-2
cdr3_length: 15
d_call: TRBD2
cdr3_aa: CASSPHERGGNEQFF
cdr3_nt: TGTGCCAGCAGCCCCCACGAGCGGGGGGGCAATGAGCAGTTCTTC

j_call: TRBJ1-2
clone_size: NA
v_call: TRBV5-6
cdr3_length: 14
d_call: NA
cdr3_aa: CASSPGGAGYGYTF
cdr3_nt: TGTGCCAGCAGCCCTGGGGGCGCCGGCTATGGCTACACCTTC

j_call: TRBJ1-5
clone_size: NA
v_call: TRBV2
cdr3_length: 16
d_call: TRBD1
cdr3_aa: CASSPQGAGSNQPQHF
cdr3_nt: TGTGCCAGCAGTCCGCAGGGGGCGGGAAGCAATCAGCCCCAGCATTTT

j_call: TRBJ1-5
clone_size: NA
v_call: TRBV24-1
cdr3_length: 17
d_call: TRBD1
cdr3_aa: CATSVLDRCYSNQPQHF
cdr3_nt: TGTGCCACCAGTGTCCTGGACAGGTGTTATAGCAATCAGCCCCAGCATTTT

j_call: TRBJ2-1
clone_size: NA
v_call: TRBV19
cdr3_length: 14
d_call: TRBD2
cdr3_aa: CASSITSGGDEQFF
cdr3_nt: TGTGCCAGTAGTATCACTAGCGGGGGGGATGAGCAGTTCTTC

j_call: TRBJ1-6
clone_size: NA
v_call: TRBV6-5
cdr3_length: 15
d_call: NA
cdr3_aa: CASSYSWAYNSPLHF
cdr3_nt: TGTGCCAGCAGTTACTCGTGGGCCTATAATTCACCCCTCCACTTT